The 3 T cell receptor beta chains in this list originate from one sample, sequenced in a study of CD8+CD57+ T cells in acquired aplastic anemia. Template material for TCR beta VDJ and CDR3 profiling consisted of genomic DNA. TCRdb analysed the reads with MiXCR anew, one entry per CDR3 protein. The sample has just over 450,000 distinct CDR3 sequences; roughly a third are singletons. Selection for sequencing was limited to patients who had shown CD8+CD57+ cell expansion by flow cytometry. Sequenced sample: sorted CD4+, CD8+, or CD8+CD57+ T cells (not recorded which) from PBMCs. These receptors all come from a human donor with aplastic anemia.

This clonotype was observed at least ten times. The rearrangement uses TRBV7-2 and TRBJ2-3; 7 nucleotides align to TRBD2. Germline V gives CDR1 SGHTA, CDR2 FQGNSA. Unmatched junction bases numbered 11, after V lost 5 bases and J lost 3 bases. The CDR3 length is 16 residues. The CDR3 DNA reads TGTGCCAGCAGCCTCGACGGGGGGACGGGAACAGATACGCAGTATTTT. This codes for CASSLDGGTGTDTQYF.

There are a few counts of this clonotype. This rearrangement joins TRBV12-3 or TRBV12-4 to TRBJ1-3; a weak D match, TRBD1 (6 bases). V lost 8 bases, J lost 0 bases, and 14 bases lay in between. This CDR3 has 15 residues. The CDR3 loop reads CASVLGANSGNTIYF. The CDR3 nucleotides read TGTGCCAGCGTCCTGGGGGCTAACTCTGGAAACACCATATATTTT.

This clonotype has ten or more counts. This chain connects TRBV4-3 to TRBJ2-7; tentative D call: TRBD2 (5 bases). Per the germline V gene, CDR1 is LGHNA and CDR2 is YSLEER. Trimming pared 5 bases from V and 2 bases from J, leaving 13 bases between. CDR3 length equals 14 residues. The CDR3 nucleotides are TGCGCCAGCAGCTCAGACTACAGCACCTACGAGCAGTACTTC. Translated: CASSSDYSTYEQYF.